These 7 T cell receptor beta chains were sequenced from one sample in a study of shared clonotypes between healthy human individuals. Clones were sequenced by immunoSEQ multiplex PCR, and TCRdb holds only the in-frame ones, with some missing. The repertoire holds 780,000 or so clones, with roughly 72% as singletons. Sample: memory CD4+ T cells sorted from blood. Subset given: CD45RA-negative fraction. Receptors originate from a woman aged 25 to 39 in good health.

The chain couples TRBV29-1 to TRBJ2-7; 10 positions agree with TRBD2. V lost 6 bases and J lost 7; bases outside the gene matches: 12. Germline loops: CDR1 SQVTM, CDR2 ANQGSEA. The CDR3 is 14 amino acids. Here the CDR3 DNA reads TGCAGCGTGGCCGAAAAGCGGGAGGGAAGGGAGCAGTACTTC. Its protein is CSVAEKREGREQYF.

This CDR3 reads CASTPGQGIYTEAFF. The CDR3 region has the DNA TGTGCCAGCACACCGGGACAGGGGATTTACACTGAAGCTTTCTTT. The chain joins TRBV7-9 to TRBJ1-1; 10 nucleotides agree with TRBD1. There are 15 residues in the CDR3. Germline trimming cut 7 bases from V and 3 bases from J; bases unmatched to any gene: 8. The germline V gene encodes CDR1 SEHNR and CDR2 FQNEAQ (reference sequence).

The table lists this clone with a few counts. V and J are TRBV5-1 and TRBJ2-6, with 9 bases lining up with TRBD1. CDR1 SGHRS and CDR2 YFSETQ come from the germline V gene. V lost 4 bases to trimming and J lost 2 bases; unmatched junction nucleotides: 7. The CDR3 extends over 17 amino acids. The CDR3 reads CASSEDRGVAGANVLTF. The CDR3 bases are TGCGCCAGCAGCGAGGACAGGGGAGTGGCTGGGGCCAACGTCCTGACTTTC.

CDR3 amino acids: CASSVSDSGNTIYF. CDR3 nucleotide sequence: TGCGCCAGCAGCGTTTCAGACTCTGGAAACACCATATATTTT. The chain recombines TRBV5-1 with TRBJ1-3; D not certain. Germline CDR1 SGHRS, CDR2 YFSETQ. V was pared by 4 bases and J by 0 bases, with 8 bases between. This CDR3 is 14 amino acids long.

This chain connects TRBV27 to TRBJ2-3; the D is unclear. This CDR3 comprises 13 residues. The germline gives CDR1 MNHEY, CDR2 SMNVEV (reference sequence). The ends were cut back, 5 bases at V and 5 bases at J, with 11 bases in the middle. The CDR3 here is CASSAKLGDTQYF. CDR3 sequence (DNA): TGTGCCAGCAGTGCTAAGTTGGGAGATACGCAGTATTTT.

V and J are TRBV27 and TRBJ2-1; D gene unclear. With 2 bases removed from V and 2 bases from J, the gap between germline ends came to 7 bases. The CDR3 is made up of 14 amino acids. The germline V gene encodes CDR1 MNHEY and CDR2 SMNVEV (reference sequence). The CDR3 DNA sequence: TGTGCCAGCAGTTTACCTGCCCCCTACAATGAGCAGTTCTTC. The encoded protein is CASSLPAPYNEQFF.

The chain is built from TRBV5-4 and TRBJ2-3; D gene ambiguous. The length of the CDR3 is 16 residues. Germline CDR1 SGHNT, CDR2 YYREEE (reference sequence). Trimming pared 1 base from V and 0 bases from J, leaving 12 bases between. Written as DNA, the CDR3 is TGTGCCAGCAGCTTGAAGCTCCGTCCCAGCACAGATACGCAGTATTTT. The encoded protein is CASSLKLRPSTDTQYF.